The clone carrying this TCR beta chain was seen a handful of times. The CDR3 contains 11 residues. J lost 13 bases, V lost 7 bases, and 9 bases had no gene match. Germline V CDR1 and CDR2: SNHLY, FYNNEI. Together with a sample-barcoded 5' primer, a J-beta primer mix was included in a second PCR lasting about 6 to 11 cycles. TCRdb itself ran the 5' RACE reads through MiXCR, one entry per CDR3 protein. The data hold under 1 million distinct CDR3 sequences, with around 42% observed a single time. The source of the sample is a study of blood T cells in healthy people across ages. Donors each provided approximately 9.6 milliliters of peripheral blood.

Sample: blood. This receptor was taken from a man aged 55 to 69 in good health. The rearrangement links TRBV2 to TRBJ1-2, with 7 bases lining up with TRBD1. The CDR3 region has the DNA TGTGCCAGCACCAAGACAGGGTCTAGCACCTTC. Encoded protein: CASTKTGSSTF.